This T cell receptor beta chain was captured in a study of blood T cell repertoires in COVID-19. Background on the study: From the United States, Italy and Spain came samples of acute and convalescent COVID-19. T cells, B-cell-depleted T cells, or PBMCs supplied cDNA or gDNA.

The CDR3 runs to 12 residues. Germline-derived CDR1 and CDR2 are MNHEY and SMNVEV (reference sequence). V lost 7 bases and J 5 bases, leaving 8 bases between the germline ends. Here immunoSEQ multiplex PCR was the method, and the copy in TCRdb shows in-frame clones only, minus some. The sample has roughly 200,000 clones, 88% seen once. The specimen sequenced was peripheral blood. This sequence originates from a man between 65 and 85 years old with acute or convalescent COVID-19. The chain joins TRBV27 to TRBJ1-4; unclear D gene. The CDR3 coding sequence is TGTGCCAGCAATACGGGGAATGAAAAACTGTTTTTT. Its translation: CASNTGNEKLFF.